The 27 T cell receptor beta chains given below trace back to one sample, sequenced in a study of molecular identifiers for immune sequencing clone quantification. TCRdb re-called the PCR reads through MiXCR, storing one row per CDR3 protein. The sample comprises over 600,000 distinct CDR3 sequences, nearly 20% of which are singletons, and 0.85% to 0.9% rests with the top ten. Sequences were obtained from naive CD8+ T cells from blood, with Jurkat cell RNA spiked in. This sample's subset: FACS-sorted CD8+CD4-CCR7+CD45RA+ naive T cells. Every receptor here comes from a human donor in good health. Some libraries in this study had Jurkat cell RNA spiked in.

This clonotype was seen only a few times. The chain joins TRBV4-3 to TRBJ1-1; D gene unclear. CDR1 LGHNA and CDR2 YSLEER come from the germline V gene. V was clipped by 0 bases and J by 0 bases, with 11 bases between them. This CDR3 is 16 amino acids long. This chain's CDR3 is CASSQDGGGLNTEAFF. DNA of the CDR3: TGCGCCAGCAGCCAAGATGGCGGAGGTCTGAACACTGAAGCTTTCTTT.

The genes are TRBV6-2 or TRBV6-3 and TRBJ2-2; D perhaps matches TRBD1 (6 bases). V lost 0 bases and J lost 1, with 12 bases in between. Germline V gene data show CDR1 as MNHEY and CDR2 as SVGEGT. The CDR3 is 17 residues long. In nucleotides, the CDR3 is TGTGCCAGCAGTTACTCGACCCAGGGACAGAACACCGGGGAGCTGTTTTTT. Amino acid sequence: CASSYSTQGQNTGELFF.

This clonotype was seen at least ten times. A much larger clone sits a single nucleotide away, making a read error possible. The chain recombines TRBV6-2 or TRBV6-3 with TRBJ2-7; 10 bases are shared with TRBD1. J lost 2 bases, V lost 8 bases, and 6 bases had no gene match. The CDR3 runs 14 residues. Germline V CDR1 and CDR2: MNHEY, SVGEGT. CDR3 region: CASRPGTGAYEQYF. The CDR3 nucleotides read TGTGCCAGCCGTCCCGGGACAGGGGCCTACGAGCAGTACTTC.

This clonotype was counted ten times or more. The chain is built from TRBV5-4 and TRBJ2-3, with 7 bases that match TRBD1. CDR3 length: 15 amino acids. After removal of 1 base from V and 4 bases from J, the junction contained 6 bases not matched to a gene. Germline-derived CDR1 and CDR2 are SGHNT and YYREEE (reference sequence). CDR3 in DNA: TGTGCCAGCAGCTTGCGGACAGGCTTCCCAGATACGCAGTATTTT. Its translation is CASSLRTGFPDTQYF.

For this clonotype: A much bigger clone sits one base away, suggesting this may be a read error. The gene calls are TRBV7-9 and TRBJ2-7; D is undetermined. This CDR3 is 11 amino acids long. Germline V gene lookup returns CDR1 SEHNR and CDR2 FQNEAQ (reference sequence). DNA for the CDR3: TGTGCCAGCAGCTACACCTACGGGCAGTACTTC. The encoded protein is CASSYTYGQYF.

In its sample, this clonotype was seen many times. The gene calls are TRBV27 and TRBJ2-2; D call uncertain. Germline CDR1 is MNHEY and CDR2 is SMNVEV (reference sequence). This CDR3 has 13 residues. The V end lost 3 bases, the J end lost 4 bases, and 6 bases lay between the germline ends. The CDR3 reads CASSFGVTGELFF. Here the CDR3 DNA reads TGTGCCAGCAGTTTCGGAGTCACCGGGGAGCTGTTTTTT.

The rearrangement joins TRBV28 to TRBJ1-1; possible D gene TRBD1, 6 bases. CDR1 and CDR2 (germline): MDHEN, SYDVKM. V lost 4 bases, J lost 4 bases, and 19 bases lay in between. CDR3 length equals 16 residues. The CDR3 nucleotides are TGTGCCAGCAGTTCACACAGGGTGACGGCCGGCACTGAAGCTTTCTTT. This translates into CASSSHRVTAGTEAFF.

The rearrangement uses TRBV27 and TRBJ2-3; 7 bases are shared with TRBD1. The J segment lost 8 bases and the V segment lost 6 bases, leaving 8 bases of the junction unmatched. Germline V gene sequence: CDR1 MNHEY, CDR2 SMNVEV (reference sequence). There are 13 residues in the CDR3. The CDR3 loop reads CASSLTGPPTQYF. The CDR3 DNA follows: TGTGCCAGCAGCTTGACAGGGCCCCCTACGCAGTATTTT.

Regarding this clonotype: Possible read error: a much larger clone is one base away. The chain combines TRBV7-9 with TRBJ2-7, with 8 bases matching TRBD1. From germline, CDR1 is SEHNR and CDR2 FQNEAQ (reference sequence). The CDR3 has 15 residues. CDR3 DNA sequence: TGTGCCAGCAGCCCACCGACAGGGGCGAACTACGAGCATTACTTC. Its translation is CASSPPTGANYEHYF.

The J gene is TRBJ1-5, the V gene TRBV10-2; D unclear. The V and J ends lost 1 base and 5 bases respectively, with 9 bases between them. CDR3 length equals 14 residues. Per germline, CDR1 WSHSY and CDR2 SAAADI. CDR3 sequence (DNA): TGCGCCAGCAGTGAGTTGGGGTTCGATCAGCCCCAGCATTTT. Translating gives CASSELGFDQPQHF.

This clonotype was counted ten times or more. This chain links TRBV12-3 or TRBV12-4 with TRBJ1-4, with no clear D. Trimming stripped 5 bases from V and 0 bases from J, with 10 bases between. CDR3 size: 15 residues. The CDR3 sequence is CASSPYLATNEKLFF. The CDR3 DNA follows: TGTGCCAGCAGTCCGTACCTTGCAACTAATGAAAAACTGTTTTTT.

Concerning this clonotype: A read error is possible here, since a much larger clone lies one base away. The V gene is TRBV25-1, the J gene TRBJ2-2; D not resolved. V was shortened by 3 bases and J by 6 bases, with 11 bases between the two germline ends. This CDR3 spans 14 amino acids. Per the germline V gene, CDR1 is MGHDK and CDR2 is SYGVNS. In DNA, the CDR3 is TGTGCCAGCAGTGATCACGAAAGCCCCGGGGAGCTGTTTTTT. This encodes CASSDHESPGELFF. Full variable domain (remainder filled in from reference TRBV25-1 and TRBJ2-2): EADIYQTPRYLVIGTGKKITLECSQTMGHDKMYWYQQDPGMELHLIHYSYGVNSTEKGDLSSESTVSRIRTEHFPLTLESARPSHTSQYLCASSDHESPGELFFGEGSRLTVL.

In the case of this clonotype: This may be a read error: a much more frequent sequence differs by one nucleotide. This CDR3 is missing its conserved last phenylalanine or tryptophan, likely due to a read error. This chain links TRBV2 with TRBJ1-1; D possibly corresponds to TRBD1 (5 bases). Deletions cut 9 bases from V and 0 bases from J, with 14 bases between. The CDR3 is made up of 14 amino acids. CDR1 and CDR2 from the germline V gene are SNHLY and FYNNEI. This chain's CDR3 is CARKQEFVNTEAFS. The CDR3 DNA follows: TGTGCCAGAAAACAGGAGTTCGTGAACACTGAAGCTTTCTCT.

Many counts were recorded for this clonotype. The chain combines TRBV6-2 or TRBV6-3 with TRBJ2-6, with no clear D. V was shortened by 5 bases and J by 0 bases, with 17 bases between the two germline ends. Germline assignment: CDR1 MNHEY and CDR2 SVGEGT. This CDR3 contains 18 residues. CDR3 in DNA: TGTGCCAGCAGTATTCCCATAATTGAGAGCTCTGGGGCCAACGTCCTGACTTTC. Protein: CASSIPIIESSGANVLTF.

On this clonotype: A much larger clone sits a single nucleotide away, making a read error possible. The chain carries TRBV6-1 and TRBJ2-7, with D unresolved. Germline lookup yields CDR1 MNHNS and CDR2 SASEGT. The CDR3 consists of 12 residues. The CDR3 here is CTSTLTQYEQYF. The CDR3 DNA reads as TGTACCAGCACCCTCACACAGTACGAGCAGTACTTC.

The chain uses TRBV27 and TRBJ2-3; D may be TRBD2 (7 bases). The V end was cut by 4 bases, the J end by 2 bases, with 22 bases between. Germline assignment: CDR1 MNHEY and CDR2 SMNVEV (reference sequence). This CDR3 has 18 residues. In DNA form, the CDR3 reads TGTGCCAGCAGTTACTTGGGAGGGGGGTATCGTGACACAGATACGCAGTATTTT. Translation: CASSYLGGGYRDTDTQYF.

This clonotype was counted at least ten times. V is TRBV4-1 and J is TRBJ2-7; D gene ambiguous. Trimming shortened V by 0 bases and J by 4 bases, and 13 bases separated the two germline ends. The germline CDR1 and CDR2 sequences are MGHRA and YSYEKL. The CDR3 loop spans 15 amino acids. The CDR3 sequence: CASSQDSMGLYEQYF. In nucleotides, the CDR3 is TGCGCCAGCAGCCAAGATTCAATGGGGTTGTACGAGCAGTACTTC.

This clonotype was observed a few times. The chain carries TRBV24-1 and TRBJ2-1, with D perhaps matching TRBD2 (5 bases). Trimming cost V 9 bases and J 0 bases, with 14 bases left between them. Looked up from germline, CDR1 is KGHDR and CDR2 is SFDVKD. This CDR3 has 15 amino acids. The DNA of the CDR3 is TGTGCCACCGAGGGCGGCAGGAGCTCCTACAATGAGCAGTTCTTC. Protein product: CATEGGRSSYNEQFF.

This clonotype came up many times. CDR3: CASGRPDSPTNEKLFF. The CDR3 coding sequence is TGTGCTAGTGGTCGGCCGGACAGCCCAACTAATGAAAAACTGTTTTTT. V gene TRBV12-5 combines with J gene TRBJ1-4; D perhaps matches TRBD1 (6 bases). Trimming took 5 bases from V and 0 from J, leaving 13 bases between them. Germline V CDR1 and CDR2: LGHNT, FRNRAP. The CDR3 spans 16 residues.

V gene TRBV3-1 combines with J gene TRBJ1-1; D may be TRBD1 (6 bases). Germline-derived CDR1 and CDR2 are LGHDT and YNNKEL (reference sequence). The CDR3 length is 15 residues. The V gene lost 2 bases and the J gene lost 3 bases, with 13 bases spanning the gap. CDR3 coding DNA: TGTGCCAGCAGCCAACGAGAGGGGGAGTACACTGAAGCTTTCTTT. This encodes CASSQREGEYTEAFF.

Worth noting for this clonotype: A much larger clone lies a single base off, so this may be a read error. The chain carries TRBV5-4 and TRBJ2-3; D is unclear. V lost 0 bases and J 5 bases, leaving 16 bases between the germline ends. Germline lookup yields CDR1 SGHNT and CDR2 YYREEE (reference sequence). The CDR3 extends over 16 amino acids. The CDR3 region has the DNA TGTGCCAGCAGCTTGGGTGGAGAGGTTGGGATAGATACGCAGTATTTT. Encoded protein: CASSLGGEVGIDTQYF.

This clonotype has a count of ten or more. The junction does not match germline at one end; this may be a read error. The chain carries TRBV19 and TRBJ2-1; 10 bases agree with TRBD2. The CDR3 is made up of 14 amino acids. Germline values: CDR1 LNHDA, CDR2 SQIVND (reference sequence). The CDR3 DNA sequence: TGTGCCAGCAGTAGCGGGGGGTTGTACAATGAGCAGTTCTTC. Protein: CASSSGGLYNEQFF. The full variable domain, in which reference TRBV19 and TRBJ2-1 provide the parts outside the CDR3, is DGGITQSPKYLFRKEGQNVTLSCEQNLNHDAMYWYRQDPGQGLRLIYYSQIVNDFQKGDIAEGYSVSREKKESFPLTVTSAQKNPTAFYLCASSSGGLYNEQFFGPGTRLTVL.

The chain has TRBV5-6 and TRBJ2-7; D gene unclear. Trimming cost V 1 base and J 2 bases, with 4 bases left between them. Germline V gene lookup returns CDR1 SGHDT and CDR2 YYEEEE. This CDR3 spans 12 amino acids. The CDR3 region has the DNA TGTGCCAGCAGCTTGCGAACCTACGAGCAGTACTTC. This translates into CASSLRTYEQYF.

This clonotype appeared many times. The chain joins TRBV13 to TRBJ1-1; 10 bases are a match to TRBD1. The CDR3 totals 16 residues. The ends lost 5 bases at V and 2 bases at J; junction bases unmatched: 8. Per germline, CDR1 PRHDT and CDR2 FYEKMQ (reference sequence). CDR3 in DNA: TGTGCCAGCAGCCCTAGGACAGGGGGGATCAACACTGAAGCTTTCTTT. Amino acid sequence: CASSPRTGGINTEAFF.

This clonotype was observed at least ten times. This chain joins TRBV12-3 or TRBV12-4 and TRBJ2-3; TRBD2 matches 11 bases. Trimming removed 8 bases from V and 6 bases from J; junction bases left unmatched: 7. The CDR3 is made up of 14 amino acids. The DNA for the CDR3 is TGTGCCAGCCTAGCGGGAGGTTTTGGGGATACGCAGTATTTT. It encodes CASLAGGFGDTQYF.

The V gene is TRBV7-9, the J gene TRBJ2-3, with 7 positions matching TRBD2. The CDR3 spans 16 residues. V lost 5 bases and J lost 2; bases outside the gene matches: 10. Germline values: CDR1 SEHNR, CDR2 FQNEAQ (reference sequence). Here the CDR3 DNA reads TGTGCCAGCAGCGTGTGCACCAGCGGGACCACAGATACGCAGTATTTT. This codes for CASSVCTSGTTDTQYF. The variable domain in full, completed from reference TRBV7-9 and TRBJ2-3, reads DTGVSQNPRHKITKRGQNVTFRCDPISEHNRLYWYRQTLGQGPEFLTYFQNEAQLEKSRLLSDRFSAERPKGSFSTLEIQRTEQGDSAMYLCASSVCTSGTTDTQYFGPGTRLTVL.

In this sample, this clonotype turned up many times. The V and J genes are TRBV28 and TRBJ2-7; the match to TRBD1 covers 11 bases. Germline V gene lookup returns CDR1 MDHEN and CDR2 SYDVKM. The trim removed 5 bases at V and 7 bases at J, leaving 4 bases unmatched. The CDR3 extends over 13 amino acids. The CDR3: CASSGQGAREQYF. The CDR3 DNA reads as TGTGCCAGCAGTGGACAGGGGGCGCGAGAGCAGTACTTC.